The source of this T cell receptor (beta chain) is a study of T cell responses to AZD1222 COVID-19 vaccine (dated by TCRdb to the early 2020s). Regarding the complete study: A total of 230 to 250 trial participants underwent TCR sequencing, of whom 200 to 220 received two doses of AZD1222 and some 26 received two doses of the MenACWY control vaccine. Enrollment into the trials was organized by age into subgroups of 18-55, 56-69 and 70-plus years, and those subgroups contained approximately 150, 30 and 60 TCR-sequenced participants, respectively.

The CDR3 regions of human TCRbeta chains were analyzed by immunosequencing. The study's processing was this. TCRs in the repertoires were matched against a reference library of SARS-CoV-2-specific TCRs that had been generated with the MIRA antigen-specificity platform. Breadth was defined as the fraction of unique TCRs that were SARS-CoV-2-associated, and depth was defined as the fraction of total T cells that were SARS-CoV-2-associated. Using the MIRA data, each spike-specific TCR was assigned both to the spike region to which the TCR was reactive and to a CD4 or CD8 class. Log10-transformed breadth and depth values were compared by one-way ANOVA with Sidak's multiple comparisons tests. The clones in this table, taken by TCRdb from immuneACCESS, are in-frame only. Not every clone is retained; where verified, under half of the shortfall comes from an unresolved V gene, and the cause of the rest is unknown. V, J and clone size reflect that table, while D and trimming were determined from the DNA. The sample has 120,000 or so clones on record, 75% to 85% of them singletons. The ten most abundant clones make up about 27% of the sample.

The sample's time point, from its label and the paper: about 28 days (+/-7) after the second vaccine dose. Because spike-specific TCR depth and breadth did not differ between the two schedules, AZD1222 recipients who got a second dose at roughly 4 weeks were pooled with those who got a second dose at roughly 12 weeks. Vaccinee samples were obtained from the UK trials COV001 and COV002, which included a single-blind randomized controlled phase 2/3 trial of AZD1222 (ChAdOx1 nCoV-19) in healthy adults. Trial participant PBMC samples were collected at day 0 and day 28 after the second dose for TCRbeta chain sequencing. Spanning cysteine to phenylalanine, the CDR3 consists of 12 amino acids. The DNA shown is the 36-base CDR3, in frame from base 1. Trimming takes 4 bases from V and 3 bases from J, and the germline ends sit 5 bases apart. The germline V gene supplies CDR1 SGDLS and CDR2 YYNGEE. This clone was counted a single time. The clone's antigen remains unknown. Per-nucleotide qualities are absent, and no much larger clonotype sits a single base away.

What the study reported, not specific to this receptor: In the small 56-69-year group, the increase in depth fell short of significance, most likely because of low power. Most participants were white British and females outnumbered males, and the authors suggested that clonal diversity may have been underestimated. Reportedly, almost half of the unique spike-specific TCRs recognized epitopes lying outside the regions that are mutated in the B.1.351 and B.1.1.7 variants. A significant rise in spike-specific TCR breadth and depth was observed after two AZD1222 doses relative to day 0 and relative to MenACWY recipients. Conclusions about previously exposed vaccinees are limited because only six or seven AZD1222 recipients were SARS-CoV-2 seropositive at baseline. The vaccine-associated CD4 TCRs covered the entire spike protein, and the dominant responses fell in regions 160-218 and 743-854. No day 14 peak-response samples were available, so repertoires were characterized only after the peak T cell response.

The chain is encoded by TRBV9 joined to TRBJ2-1; a confident D gene designation cannot be given. The TCR was taken from an adult who received the AZD1222 COVID-19 vaccine. The material sequenced was peripheral blood, taken 28 days after the second AZD1222 dose. In nucleotides, the sequence is TGTGCCAGCAGCCTCAACTACAATGAGCAGTTCTTC. This is translated as CASSLNYNEQFF.